The clone carrying this T cell receptor beta chain has at least ten counts. Antigen unknown. Arm-PCR with iRepertoire HTBI primers amplified the CDR3 regions for these TCR beta libraries. In TCRdb, the multiplex PCR reads were re-called with MiXCR into one record per CDR3 protein. The top ten hold about a fifth of the sample, which has approximately 400,000 distinct CDR3 sequences, roughly a sixth seen once. These data belong to a study of regulatory T cells in long-lasting Graves disease. Findings of the study overall: When disease was persistent, TRBV28, TRBJ1-2 and TRBJ2-5 were the favored segments. Since the sample size was small, accuracy may have been reduced.

Looked up from germline, CDR1 is SQVTM and CDR2 is ANQGSEA. This CDR3 comprises 13 residues. Trimming cost V 4 bases and J 4 bases; bases outside gene matches: 5. As to time point: newly diagnosed GD, antithyroid drugs for less than 3 months. RNA extracted from PBMCs served as the sequencing template. The patients included were those that came from an endocrinology department in Xi'an, China. This clonotype was obtained from a female donor with Graves disease. The source material was peripheral blood mononuclear cells (PBMCs), sampled at new diagnosis, from a patient treated with antithyroid drugs. This chain connects TRBV29-1 to TRBJ2-7; 9 bases are a match to TRBD1. The CDR3 here is CSVASGQGYEQYF. CDR3 nucleotides: TGCAGCGTTGCGTCAGGACAGGGGTACGAGCAGTACTTC.